This T cell receptor beta chain was sequenced in a study of graft-versus-host responses after intestinal transplantation (dated by TCRdb to 2020 to 2023). About the full investigation: Recipients received multivisceral, liver-intestinal, or isolated intestinal transplants. A cohort of about two dozen intestinal transplant recipients, including one retransplant, was enrolled, and a few patients lacking pretransplant specimens were excluded. Instead of going to the commercial service, samples from a few later patients were sequenced in-house on an Illumina MiSeq and processed with MiXCR. Every recipient was given anti-thymocyte globulin induction, followed by around three years of maintenance tacrolimus and steroids. Donor T cell macrochimerism was defined as a peak of at least 4% donor T cells among recipient peripheral blood mononuclear cells. After intestinal transplantation, graft-versus-host and host-versus-graft alloreactive T cell clones in the graft, circulation and bone marrow were tracked using bulk TCR-beta CDR3 sequencing. To identify alloreactive clones, pre-transplant mixed lymphocyte reaction products were sequenced and then compared with unstimulated pre-transplant donor and recipient T cells.

With respect to this clone: No base quality information exists; no much larger clone differs at one position.

In the paper's terms, the time point label means: cells obtained before transplantation from donor or recipient. In the mixed lymphocyte reactions, around 200,000 CFSE-labeled pre-transplant responders were plated with around 200,000 irradiated violet-dye-labeled stimulators and cultured for about six days. After the mixed lymphocyte reaction, proliferating CD3+CD4+CFSE-low and CD3+CD8+CFSE-low responder cells were FACS-sorted on a BD Influx sorter. CDR1 SGHNT and CDR2 YENEEA are derived from the germline V gene. From the cysteine through the phenylalanine, the CDR3 covers 14 amino acids. Of all the DNA, just the CDR3 is kept, 42 bases in frame from base 1. Trimming takes 4 bases from V and 1 base from J, and the germline ends sit 10 bases apart. Broader findings and caveats from the paper: The conclusions were limited by the relatively low number and heterogeneity of the intestinal transplant patients. In patients with donor T cell macrochimerism, the allografts had high GvH to HvG T cell clonal ratios. Early after transplant, declines in HvG clones were associated with peak levels of circulating GvH clones. GvH clones were detected in recipient bone marrow, and some appeared earlier in ileal mucosa or blood, consistent with an intestinal mucosal origin.

Receptor libraries were prepared by the immunoSEQ multiplex PCR assay. For most patients, genomic DNA was isolated with the Qiagen DNeasy Blood and Tissue Kit and sent frozen to Adaptive Biotechnologies for TCR sequencing. For most patients, high-throughput TCR-beta CDR3 sequencing of genomic DNA was performed by Adaptive Biotechnologies. Concerning the study's data processing: Adaptive's ImmunoSEQ software was the source of the TCR sequencing data for about 18 patients, while a few other patients were processed with MiXCR and VDJtools. CD4 versus CD8 sorting errors were corrected by removing sequences found in both subsets at a frequency ratio below 5:1. CDR3 nucleotide sequences shared by donor and recipient were removed because the origin of these sequences could not be assigned. To count as alloreactive, a clone needed at least 2-fold expansion over unstimulated cells and a minimum CFSE-low frequency of 0.002% (template counts) or 0.001% (read counts). Mappable clones were those detected in sequenced pre-transplant spleen, lymph node, or MLR CFSE-low populations of the donor or recipient. Cumulative frequency of alloreactive clones was calculated as a percentage of all sequences weighted by copy number. Here the immuneACCESS table is served through TCRdb, limited to in-frame sequences with V and J called. Missing clones are a known gap in these copies; in checked studies unresolved V genes cover under half, and the rest lacks a known reason. That table supplies the V and J calls and clone size; D and trimming were determined from the DNA. Across this sample there are tens of thousands of clones, with around 47% seen only once. Around 1.4% of the sample lies in the top ten.

The V gene is TRBV11-3 and the J gene is TRBJ1-1, with the D gene too uncertain to name. This TCR was sampled from a human patient who was an organ donor for intestinal transplantation. Sequenced here: alloreactive CD8+ T cells from a mixed lymphocyte reaction culture, sampled before transplantation. What this sample's cell subset or site label stands for: CFSE-low proliferating T cells sorted from approximately 6-day pre-transplant mixed lymphocyte reaction (GvH or HvG direction). The sequenced DNA: TGTGCCAGCAGCTCCGGACGGGGGAACACTGAAGCTTTCTTT. Its protein is CASSSGRGNTEAFF.